This T cell receptor (beta chain) was recorded in a study of T cells in Graves' hyperthyroidism and ophthalmopathy. The CDR3 loop spans 16 amino acids. J gave up 4 bases and V 0 bases, and 7 bases lay outside the gene matches. The V gene's germline CDR1 is KGHSH and CDR2 LQKENI. The source material, RNA transcripts, was used to amplify TCR beta CDR3 regions. TCR CDR3 regions were first amplified by RT-PCR with HTBI primers. TCRdb itself ran the multiplex PCR reads through MiXCR, one entry per CDR3 protein. The data contain around 300,000 distinct CDR3 sequences, 12% to 15% of them singletons. This receptor was taken from a woman aged 40 to 55 with Graves' hyperthyroidism. Sample: blood. The chain combines TRBV18 with TRBJ2-5, with 8 bases fitting TRBD1. The CDR3 DNA follows: TGTGCCAGCTCACCACCGGTAGGACAGGGTACAGAGACCCAGTACTTC. Protein product: CASSPPVGQGTETQYF.